This T cell receptor beta chain was documented in a study of T cells in narcolepsy. Background on the study: Enrolled donors included narcolepsy type 1 or type 2 patients and healthy controls. Study results and limitations: Autoreactive clonotypes reportedly recurred in blood of same and different patients, not controls.

Libraries were prepared by immunoSEQ multiplex PCR; TCRdb keeps only in-frame clonotypes and omits some of them. Of tens of thousands of clones listed, roughly 80% were seen once; the top ten hold 1.1%. Details on this clone: Its matching antigen is unknown.

V gave up 3 bases and J gave up 1 base, with 9 bases separating them. Per the germline V gene, CDR1 is LNHNV and CDR2 is YYDKDF (reference sequence). The length of the CDR3 is 15 residues. This sequence joins TRBV15 and TRBJ2-2; no clear D. Sequencing input: CD45RA- memory CD4+ T cells from PBMCs. This sequence was found in a human donor with narcolepsy. The CDR3 DNA is TGTGCCACCAGCAGCCAGGACCGGAACACCGGGGAGCTGTTTTTT. Encoded protein: CATSSQDRNTGELFF.